A selection of T cell receptor beta chains follows, all from one sample in a study of blood T cell repertoires in COVID-19. The repertoire was sequenced with immunoSEQ multiplex PCR; TCRdb's copy has only in-frame clones and lacks some. This table has about 65,000 clones, around 93% appearing once. Sequencing was carried out using peripheral blood. The receptors come from a man between 65 and 80 years old with active COVID-19. Each CDR3 is given with its conserved first and last residue. The D gene is left open where the match is weak. Clone sizes are given selectively: once, few, many, or a class where the clone is expanded.

>-|TRBJ2-1|-|TRBV6-6
CASSYSALSFNEQFF
TGTGCCAGCAGTTACTCAGCTTTGTCCTTCAATGAGCAGTTCTTC
>-|TRBJ2-3|TRBD1|TRBV5-1
CASSKGQGGTDTQYF
TGCGCCAGCAGCAAAGGACAGGGAGGTACAGATACGCAGTATTTT
>-|TRBJ1-2|-|TRBV27
CASSLRQNRGGYTF
TGTGCCAGCAGTTTACGACAGAATCGAGGCGGCTACACCTTC
>once|TRBJ2-1|-|TRBV4-3
CASSQDNILASYNEQFF
TGCGCCAGCAGCCAAGACAATATACTAGCCTCCTACAATGAGCAGTTCTTC
>-|TRBJ2-2|TRBD1|TRBV19
CASTITGGGGGELFF
TGTGCCAGTACCATAACAGGGGGCGGAGGCGGGGAGCTGTTTTTT
>-|TRBJ1-6|-|TRBV28
CASSSIAGDSPLHF
TGTGCCAGCAGCTCTATAGCGGGTGATTCACCCCTCCACTTT
>-|TRBJ2-3|-|TRBV4-2
CASSQFSGTDTQYF
TGTGCCAGCAGCCAATTCAGCGGGACAGATACGCAGTATTTT
>-|TRBJ2-1|TRBD2|TRBV27
CASSFGLAGGEQFF
TGTGCCAGCAGTTTCGGTCTAGCGGGGGGTGAGCAGTTCTTC
>-|TRBJ2-2|-|TRBV7-9
CASSQTQNTGELFF
TGTGCCAGCAGCCAAACACAGAACACCGGGGAGCTGTTTTTT
>-|TRBJ2-1|TRBD2|TRBV5-4
CASSLEAGGYNNEQFF
TGTGCCAGCAGCCTAGAAGCGGGGGGTTATAACAATGAGCAGTTCTTC
>once|TRBJ1-3|-|TRBV19
CASSIGRRVSGNTIYF
TGTGCCAGTAGTATAGGCCGACGGGTTTCTGGAAACACCATATATTTT
>-|TRBJ1-2|TRBD1|TRBV28
CASRPDRGGYGYTF
TGTGCCAGCAGACCCGACAGGGGAGGCTATGGCTACACCTTC
>-|TRBJ2-2|-|TRBV5-1
CASSRGRGDTGELFF
TGCGCCAGCAGCCGGGGCAGGGGGGACACCGGGGAGCTGTTTTTT
>-|TRBJ1-2|-|TRBV6-6
CASSSSGNYGYTF
TGTGCCAGCAGTTCATCCGGGAACTATGGCTACACCTTC
>-|TRBJ1-1|TRBD1|TRBV5-1
CASSEQGGMNTEAFF
TGCGCCAGCAGCGAACAGGGGGGCATGAACACTGAAGCTTTCTTT
>-|TRBJ1-2|-|TRBV6-5
CASSTRWGVDGYTF
TGTGCCAGCAGTACCCGATGGGGGGTGGATGGCTACACCTTC
>-|TRBJ2-3|-|TRBV29-1
CSVDGRNTDTQYF
TGCAGCGTTGACGGCAGGAACACAGATACGCAGTATTTT
>-|TRBJ2-1|-|TRBV2
CASSRISGGNEQFF
TGTGCCAGCAGCCGTATCTCCGGAGGCAATGAGCAGTTCTTC
>-|TRBJ2-5|TRBD2|TRBV3-1/TRBV3-2
CASSQVGGGADETQYF
TGTGCCAGCAGCCAAGTTGGCGGGGGGGCCGATGAGACCCAGTACTTC
>once|TRBJ1-1|TRBD1|TRBV15
CATSKGQGISEAFF
TGTGCCACCAGCAAAGGACAGGGAATCTCTGAAGCTTTCTTT
>-|TRBJ1-6|-|TRBV19
CASTDRINSPLHF
TGTGCCAGTACCGACAGGATTAATTCACCCCTCCACTTT
>-|TRBJ2-1|-|TRBV7-8
CASSRSGGEQFF
TGTGCCAGCAGCCGTAGCGGCGGTGAGCAGTTCTTC
>-|TRBJ2-1|TRBD2|TRBV3-1/TRBV3-2
CASSQQRGPFYNEQFF
TGTGCCAGCAGCCAACAGCGGGGGCCCTTCTACAATGAGCAGTTCTTC
>once|TRBJ1-5|-|TRBV11-2
CASSLQQGQPQHF
TGTGCCAGCAGCTTACAACAGGGACAGCCCCAGCATTTT
>-|TRBJ2-5|TRBD2|TRBV5-6
CASSARASGGETQYF
TGTGCCAGCAGCGCGCGCGCTAGCGGGGGAGAGACCCAGTACTTC
>-|TRBJ1-3|-|TRBV6-1
CASSETRISGNTIYF
TGTGCCAGCAGTGAAACCAGAATCTCTGGAAACACCATATATTTT
>-|TRBJ2-5|TRBD1|TRBV14
CASSQGFVWTGQETQYF
TGTGCCAGCAGCCAAGGTTTTGTGTGGACAGGCCAAGAGACCCAGTACTTC
>-|TRBJ2-2|TRBD1|TRBV6-5
CASRDRGQGTGELFF
TGTGCCAGCAGAGACAGGGGGCAGGGCACCGGGGAGCTGTTTTTT
>-|TRBJ2-5|TRBD1|TRBV2
CASSVGQGSQETQYF
TGTGCCAGCAGTGTAGGACAGGGAAGTCAAGAGACCCAGTACTTC
>-|TRBJ1-2|-|TRBV12-3/TRBV12-4
CASAGDLNYGYTF
TGTGCCAGCGCGGGAGACCTGAACTATGGCTACACCTTC
>-|TRBJ1-6|TRBD1|TRBV7-3
CASSLTGGSYNSPLHF
TGTGCCAGCAGCTTGACAGGGGGCTCCTATAATTCACCCCTCCACTTT
>-|TRBJ2-3|TRBD2|TRBV19
CASSISSGASTDTQYF
TGTGCCAGTAGTATTTCTAGCGGGGCTAGCACAGATACGCAGTATTTT
>-|TRBJ2-6|TRBD1|TRBV7-9
CASSLGQGAIPSGANVLTF
TGTGCCAGCAGCTTAGGACAGGGGGCGATTCCCTCTGGGGCCAACGTCCTGACTTTC
>-|TRBJ2-7|TRBD2|TRBV7-6
CASSLASGGYEQYF
TGTGCCAGCAGCTTAGCTTCGGGAGGGTACGAGCAGTACTTC
>-|TRBJ1-5|-|TRBV19
CASSIAAGSGQPQHF
TGTGCCAGTAGTATAGCGGCAGGGTCCGGGCAGCCCCAGCATTTT
>-|TRBJ2-2|TRBD1|TRBV2
CASSTGATNTGELFF
TGTGCCAGCAGTACAGGGGCGACGAACACCGGGGAGCTGTTTTTT
>few|TRBJ1-2|-|TRBV2
CASRIQGSGYTF
TGTGCCAGCCGTATTCAGGGATCTGGCTACACCTTC
>once|TRBJ1-2|-|TRBV7-3
CASSKDSSYGYTF
TGTGCCAGCAGCAAAGACAGCAGCTATGGCTACACCTTC
>-|TRBJ2-3|TRBD2|TRBV11-2
CASSSWTSGGDTQYF
TGTGCCAGCAGCTCTTGGACTAGCGGCGGGGATACGCAGTATTTT
>-|TRBJ2-1|-|TRBV19
CASSKLSYNEQFF
TGTGCCAGTAGTAAGCTATCCTACAATGAGCAGTTCTTC
>-|TRBJ2-3|TRBD2|TRBV6-1
CASSVPLGLAGGQADTQYF
TGTGCCAGCAGTGTGCCCCTGGGACTAGCGGGGGGGCAAGCGGATACGCAGTATTTT
>-|TRBJ2-6|TRBD2|TRBV5-1
CASSSGLAGGRTGANVLTF
TGCGCCAGCAGCTCGGGACTAGCGGGGGGGCGAACTGGGGCCAACGTCCTGACTTTC
>-|TRBJ2-5|TRBD2|TRBV4-3
CASSRGLAGTETQYF
TGCGCCAGCAGCCGTGGACTAGCGGGGACAGAGACCCAGTACTTC
>-|TRBJ1-6|TRBD1|TRBV5-6
CASSEIQGVISSPLHF
TGTGCCAGCAGCGAAATACAGGGGGTAATTTCTTCACCCCTCCACTTT
>-|TRBJ2-5|TRBD1|TRBV18
CASSPRTGGRETQYF
TGTGCCAGCTCACCACGGACAGGGGGTAGAGAGACCCAGTACTTC
>-|TRBJ2-5|-|TRBV21-1
CASRVAYRGNPKETQYF
TGTGCCAGCAGAGTAGCTTACAGGGGGAACCCCAAAGAGACCCAGTACTTC
>-|TRBJ2-1|-|TRBV20-1
CSASKLAVSYNEQFF
TGCAGTGCTAGTAAACTAGCAGTTTCCTACAATGAGCAGTTCTTC
>-|TRBJ2-5|-|TRBV14
CASSHRQGRETETQYF
TGTGCCAGCAGTCACCGACAGGGCCGGGAGACGGAGACCCAGTACTTC
>-|TRBJ1-2|-|TRBV14
CASSQVSGASYGYTF
TGTGCCAGCAGCCAAGTTTCCGGCGCTAGCTATGGCTACACCTTC
>-|TRBJ1-1|-|TRBV5-1
CASSSGGGSTEAFF
TGCGCCAGCAGCTCCGGGGGGGGCAGCACTGAAGCTTTCTTT
>-|TRBJ2-5|TRBD1|TRBV3-1/TRBV3-2
CASSQVQGAAGETQYF
TGTGCCAGCAGCCAAGTTCAGGGGGCGGCGGGAGAGACCCAGTACTTC
>-|TRBJ1-5|-|TRBV28
CASSIIRGGIQPQHF
TGTGCCAGCAGTATCATCAGGGGCGGTATTCAGCCCCAGCATTTT
>-|TRBJ1-5|-|TRBV28
CASSLYRESNQPQHF
TGTGCCAGCAGTTTATACAGGGAAAGCAATCAGCCCCAGCATTTT
>-|TRBJ1-4|-|TRBV28
CASSSTGFHPNEKLFF
TGTGCCAGCAGTTCGACAGGATTCCACCCTAATGAAAAACTGTTTTTT
>-|TRBJ1-2|-|TRBV6-4
CASSDDSAVYGYTF
TGTGCCAGCAGTGACGACAGTGCAGTCTATGGCTACACCTTC
>-|TRBJ1-5|TRBD1|TRBV19
CASSPGTGGVQSNQPQHF
TGTGCCAGTAGTCCAGGGACAGGGGGCGTCCAGAGCAATCAGCCCCAGCATTTT
>-|TRBJ1-4|TRBD1|TRBV11-2
CASSPRGPILKSTNEKLFF
TGTGCCAGCAGCCCTAGGGGGCCCATCCTGAAGTCCACTAATGAAAAACTGTTTTTT